This TCR beta chain was found in a study of cytomegalovirus exposure and HLA in healthy donors. Whole-study findings and limits: Donors were assumed by presence/absence analyses to have roughly uniform sequencing depth.

Germline CDR1 reads MDHEN; CDR2 reads SYDVKM. J was trimmed by 3 bases and V by 7 bases; bases with no gene match: 6. CDR3 length equals 14 residues. 13 Jbeta primers and 60 Vbeta primers were used for the PCR. This table comes from immunoSEQ multiplex PCR, and its TCRdb copy is limited to in-frame clones, with some not included. The sample has 150,000 to 200,000 clones, about 62% seen once; the top ten hold less than 3%. With regard to this clone: The antigen is unknown.

Material: PBMCs. The rearrangement uses TRBV28 and TRBJ1-5, with 7 nucleotides matching TRBD1. The TCR was taken from a man between 40 and 49 years old in good health and CMV-seronegative. The CDR3 is CASTTGQINQPQHF. The CDR3, as DNA: TGTGCCAGCACCACGGGACAGATCAATCAGCCCCAGCATTTT.